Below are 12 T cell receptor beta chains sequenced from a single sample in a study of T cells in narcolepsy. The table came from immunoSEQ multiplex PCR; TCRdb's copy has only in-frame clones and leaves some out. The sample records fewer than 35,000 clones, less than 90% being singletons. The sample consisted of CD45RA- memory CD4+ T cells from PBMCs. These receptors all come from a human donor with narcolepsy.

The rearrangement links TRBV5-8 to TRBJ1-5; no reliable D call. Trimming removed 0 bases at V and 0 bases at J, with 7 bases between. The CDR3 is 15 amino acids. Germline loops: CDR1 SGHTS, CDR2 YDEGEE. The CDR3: CASSLVGVSNQPQHF. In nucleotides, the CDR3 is TGTGCCAGCAGCTTGGTTGGGGTTAGCAATCAGCCCCAGCATTTT.

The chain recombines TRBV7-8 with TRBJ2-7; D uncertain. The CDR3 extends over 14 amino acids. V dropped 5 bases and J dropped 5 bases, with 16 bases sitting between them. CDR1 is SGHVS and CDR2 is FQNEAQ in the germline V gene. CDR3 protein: CASSHGSEADEQYF. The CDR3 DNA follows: TGTGCCAGCAGCCACGGTTCTGAGGCGGACGAGCAGTACTTC.

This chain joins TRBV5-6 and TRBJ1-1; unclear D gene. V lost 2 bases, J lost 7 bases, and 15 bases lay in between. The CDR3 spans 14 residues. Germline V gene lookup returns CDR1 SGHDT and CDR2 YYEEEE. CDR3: CASSLRSRGGEAFF. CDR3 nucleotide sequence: TGTGCCAGCAGCTTAAGGAGCCGTGGTGGTGAAGCTTTCTTT.

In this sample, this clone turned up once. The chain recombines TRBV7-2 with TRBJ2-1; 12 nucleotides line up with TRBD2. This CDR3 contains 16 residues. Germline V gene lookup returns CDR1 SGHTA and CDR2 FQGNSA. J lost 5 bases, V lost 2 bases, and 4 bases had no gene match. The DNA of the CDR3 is TGTGCCAGCAGCTTACTAGCGGGGGGGCCGAACAATGAGCAGTTCTTC. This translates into CASSLLAGGPNNEQFF.

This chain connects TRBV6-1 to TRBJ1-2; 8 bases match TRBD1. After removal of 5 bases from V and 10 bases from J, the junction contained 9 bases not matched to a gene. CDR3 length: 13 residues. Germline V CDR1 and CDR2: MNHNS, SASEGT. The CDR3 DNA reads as TGTGCCAGCAGTCTAAGGGGACAGGCCCACTACACCTTC. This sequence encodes CASSLRGQAHYTF.

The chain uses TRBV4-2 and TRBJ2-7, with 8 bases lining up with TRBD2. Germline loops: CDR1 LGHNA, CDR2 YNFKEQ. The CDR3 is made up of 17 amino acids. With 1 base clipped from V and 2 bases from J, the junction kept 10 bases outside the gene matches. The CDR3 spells CASSQVASGGGTYEQYF. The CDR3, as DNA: TGTGCCAGCAGCCAAGTTGCTTCCGGGGGGGGAACCTACGAGCAGTACTTC.

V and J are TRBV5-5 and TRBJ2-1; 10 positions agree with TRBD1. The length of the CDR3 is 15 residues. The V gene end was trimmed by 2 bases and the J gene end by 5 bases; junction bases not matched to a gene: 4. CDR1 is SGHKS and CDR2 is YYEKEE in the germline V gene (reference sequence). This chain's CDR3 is CASSFRGQGNNEQFF. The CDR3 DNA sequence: TGTGCCAGCAGCTTCAGGGGACAGGGGAACAATGAGCAGTTCTTC.

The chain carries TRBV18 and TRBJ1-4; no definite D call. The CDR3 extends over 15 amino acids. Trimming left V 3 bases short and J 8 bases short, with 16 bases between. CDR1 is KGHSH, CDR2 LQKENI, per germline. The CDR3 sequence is CASSPTTSPMEKLFF. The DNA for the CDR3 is TGTGCCAGCTCACCCACCACAAGTCCAATGGAAAAACTGTTTTTT.

CDR3 sequence reads: CASMERDTEAFF. CDR3 in DNA: TGTGCCAGCATGGAAAGGGACACTGAAGCTTTCTTT. J is TRBJ1-1 and V is TRBV28; D remains unclear. This CDR3 region has 12 residues. The V gene's germline CDR1 is MDHEN and CDR2 SYDVKM. Trimming took 7 bases from V and 3 from J, leaving 9 bases between them.

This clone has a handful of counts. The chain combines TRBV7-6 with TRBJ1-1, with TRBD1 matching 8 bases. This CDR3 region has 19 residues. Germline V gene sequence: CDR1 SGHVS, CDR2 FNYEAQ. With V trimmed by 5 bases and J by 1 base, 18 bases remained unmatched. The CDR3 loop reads CASSRNMQGAVRRNTEAFF. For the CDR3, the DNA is TGTGCCAGCAGCCGAAACATGCAGGGGGCGGTTCGAAGGAACACTGAAGCTTTCTTT.

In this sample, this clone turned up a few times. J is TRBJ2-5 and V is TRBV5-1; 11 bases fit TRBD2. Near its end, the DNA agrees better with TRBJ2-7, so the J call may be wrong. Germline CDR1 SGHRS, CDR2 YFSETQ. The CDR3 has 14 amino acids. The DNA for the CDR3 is TGCGCCAGCAGCAGAACTAGCGGGGGCTACGAGCAGTACTTC. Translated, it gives CASSRTSGGYEQYF.

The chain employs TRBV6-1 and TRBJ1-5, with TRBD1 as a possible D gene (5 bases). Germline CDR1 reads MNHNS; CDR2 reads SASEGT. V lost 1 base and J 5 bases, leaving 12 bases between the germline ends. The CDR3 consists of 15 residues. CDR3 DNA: TGTGCCAGCAGTGAAGGATTATCAGGGTATCAGCCCCAGCATTTT. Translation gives CASSEGLSGYQPQHF.